Following are 20 T cell receptor beta chains from one sample sequenced in a study of lymphopenia after photon versus proton radiotherapy. The assay was immunoSEQ multiplex PCR, and TCRdb's table has in-frame clones only and misses some. The data contain 35,000 to 45,000 clones, around four fifths of them singletons. Sequencing was performed on peripheral blood, taken from a patient treated with proton-based radiotherapy. The receptors originated from a woman in her 70s with pancreatic cancer.

A single count supports this clone. V usage is TRBV16 and J usage is TRBJ1-1; maybe TRBD1 (6 bases). CDR1 is KGHSY, CDR2 FQNENV, per germline. The CDR3 spans 14 residues. Trimming stripped 4 bases from V and 0 bases from J, with 9 bases between. CDR3 loop: CASSRRGMNTEAFF. Written as DNA, the CDR3 is TGTGCCAGCAGCCGCAGGGGAATGAACACTGAAGCTTTCTTT.

This clone occurred once. This chain joins TRBV11-3 and TRBJ2-7, with unresolved D. This CDR3 region has 14 residues. The germline V gene encodes CDR1 SGHNT and CDR2 YENEEA. The germline V and J ends were trimmed by 5 bases and 7 bases, with 18 bases remaining between them. CDR3 in amino acids: CASSVSLLVGEQYF. As DNA, the CDR3 is TGTGCCAGCAGCGTGTCACTTCTGGTGGGAGAGCAGTACTTC.

The gene calls are TRBV2 and TRBJ1-2; D is perhaps TRBD1 (5 bases). From germline, CDR1 is SNHLY and CDR2 FYNNEI. V was pared by 1 base and J by 4 bases, with 7 bases between. This CDR3 is built from 13 residues. CDR3 sequence (DNA): TGTGCCAGCAGTGAAGGAGGGACCTATGGCTACACCTTC. Translated, it gives CASSEGGTYGYTF.

This clone was seen a handful of times. CDR3: CASSEARGGSYNEQFF. The DNA for the CDR3 is TGTGCCAGCAGTGAAGCGCGAGGGGGCAGCTACAATGAGCAGTTCTTC. The V call is TRBV6-1, the J call TRBJ2-1; TRBD1 matches at 7 bases. CDR3 size: 16 residues. V gave up 0 bases and J gave up 3 bases; unmatched junction bases: 5. CDR1 MNHNS and CDR2 SASEGT come from the germline V gene.

This clone was detected a few times. V gene TRBV7-3 combines with J gene TRBJ2-3; 10 bases are a match to TRBD2. Trimming cost V 5 bases and J 3 bases; bases outside gene matches: 8. The CDR3 runs 16 residues. CDR1 and CDR2 from the germline V gene are SGHTA and FQGTGA. The CDR3 here is CASSPGSGRATDTQYF. The CDR3 DNA reads TGTGCCAGCAGCCCGGGCAGCGGGAGGGCGACAGATACGCAGTATTTT.

This clone was detected once. V and J are TRBV27 and TRBJ2-3, with 10 bases identical to TRBD2. The germline CDR1 and CDR2 sequences are MNHEY and SMNVEV (reference sequence). The V segment lost 4 bases and the J segment 1 base; nucleotides outside the gene matches: 5. The CDR3 runs to 16 residues. CDR3 sequence (DNA): TGTGCCAGCAGTTCGCCTAGCGGGAGCGGCACAGATACGCAGTATTTT. Translated: CASSSPSGSGTDTQYF.

The chain recombines TRBV14 with TRBJ2-2, with D possibly matching TRBD1 (6 bases). V was cut by 3 bases and J by 0 bases, with 11 bases left in between. The CDR3 length is 16 residues. Germline values: CDR1 SGHDN, CDR2 FVKESK. This CDR3 is CASSQSGQPNTGELFF. The CDR3 DNA reads as TGTGCCAGCAGCCAGAGCGGACAGCCGAACACCGGGGAGCTGTTTTTT.

CDR3: CASSYGADRGDYEQYF. The DNA of the CDR3 is TGCGCCAGCAGTTATGGGGCGGACAGAGGAGACTACGAGCAGTACTTC. This chain joins TRBV5-1 and TRBJ2-7; TRBD1 might be the D (6 bases). The CDR3 totals 16 residues. V gave up 5 bases and J gave up 3 bases, with 21 bases separating them. CDR1 SGHRS and CDR2 YFSETQ come from the germline V gene.

The genes are TRBV5-6 and TRBJ2-5, with 11 bases that match TRBD1. The CDR3 spans 16 residues. Germline V gene sequence: CDR1 SGHDT, CDR2 YYEEEE. The J segment lost 5 bases and the V segment lost 4 bases, leaving 10 bases of the junction unmatched. CDR3 coding DNA: TGTGCCAGCAGCCCCATGGGACAGGGGGTCAAGGAGACCCAGTACTTC. This gives the protein CASSPMGQGVKETQYF. Complete variable domain (other parts from reference TRBV5-6 and TRBJ2-5): DAGVTQSPTHLIKTRGQQVTLRCSPKSGHDTVSWYQQALGQGPQFIFQYYEEEERQRGNFPDRFSGHQFPNYSSELNVNALLLGDSALYLCASSPMGQGVKETQYFGPGTRLLVL.

The chain uses TRBV14 and TRBJ2-5; 7 bases fit TRBD1. This CDR3 is built from 17 residues. The germline gives CDR1 SGHDN, CDR2 FVKESK. V lost 4 bases and J lost 2; bases outside the gene matches: 13. The CDR3 here is CASSRTTGQREQETQYF. CDR3 DNA sequence: TGTGCCAGCAGCCGAACGACAGGGCAAAGGGAACAAGAGACCCAGTACTTC. Based on the CDR3 plus reference TRBV14 and TRBJ2-5, the full variable domain is EAGVTQFPSHSVIEKGQTVTLRCDPISGHDNLYWYRRVMGKEIKFLLHFVKESKQDESGMPNNRFLAERTGGTYSTLKVQPAELEDSGVYFCASSRTTGQREQETQYFGPGTRLLVL.

This chain links TRBV5-8 with TRBJ1-2, with no clear D. Germline-derived CDR1 and CDR2 are SGHTS and YDEGEE. The CDR3 is 15 residues long. The V end was cut by 2 bases, the J end by 2 bases, with 13 bases between. CDR3 sequence (DNA): TGTGCCAGCAGCTTTGCTCAGGATGGAAACTATGGCTACACCTTC. It specifies CASSFAQDGNYGYTF.

This clone was seen a single time. CDR3 DNA sequence: TGTGCCAGCAGCTTTGGTAGCTATTCCTACGAGCAGTACTTC. Amino acids: CASSFGSYSYEQYF. The V call is TRBV7-2, the J call TRBJ2-7; unclear D gene. This CDR3 spans 14 amino acids. V shed 3 bases and J shed 1 base, with 10 bases lying between them. Germline V gives CDR1 SGHTA, CDR2 FQGNSA.

This clone was seen just once. The V gene is TRBV30, the J gene TRBJ2-7; D unclear. Looked up from germline, CDR1 is GTSNPN and CDR2 is SVGIG (reference sequence). Deletions cut 1 base from V and 6 bases from J, with 7 bases between. This CDR3 region has 11 residues. As DNA, the CDR3 is TGTGCCTGGAGTGCACAGCGCGAGCAGTACTTC. Amino acid sequence: CAWSAQREQYF.

This clone has only one observation. The CDR3 spells CATSGGSGTDTQYF. Written as DNA, the CDR3 is TGTGCCACCAGCGGGGGGTCGGGCACAGATACGCAGTATTTT. This chain connects TRBV15 to TRBJ2-3; weak D call: TRBD2 (6 bases). V lost 5 bases and J lost 1, with 10 bases in between. The CDR3 runs to 14 residues. The germline CDR1 and CDR2 sequences are LNHNV and YYDKDF (reference sequence).

This clone has only one observation. V is TRBV28 and J is TRBJ1-5; the D is unclear. Germline CDR1 and CDR2: MDHEN and SYDVKM. V was pared by 2 bases and J by 7 bases, with 9 bases between. The CDR3 has 13 residues. For the CDR3, the DNA is TGTGCCAGCAGTTTAAATGGCGGACAGCCCCAGCATTTT. It encodes CASSLNGGQPQHF.

The V gene is TRBV7-2, the J gene TRBJ1-4, with D tentatively TRBD1 (6 bases). V was clipped by 3 bases and J by 4 bases, with 9 bases between them. Per germline, CDR1 SGHTA and CDR2 FQGNSA. The CDR3 length is 14 residues. The CDR3 is CASSFGRGNEKLFF. The CDR3 DNA follows: TGTGCCAGCAGCTTCGGCAGGGGTAATGAAAAACTGTTTTTT. The full variable domain, with the rest looked up from reference TRBV7-2 and TRBJ1-4, is GAGVSQSPSNKVTEKGKDVELRCDPISGHTALYWYRQSLGQGLEFLIYFQGNSAPDKSGLPSDRFSAERTGGSVSTLTIQRTQQEDSAVYLCASSFGRGNEKLFFGSGTQLSVL.

The rearrangement uses TRBV28 and TRBJ2-3; 8 bases match TRBD2. CDR1 MDHEN and CDR2 SYDVKM come from the germline V gene. The J segment lost 5 bases and the V segment lost 3 bases, leaving 16 bases of the junction unmatched. This CDR3 spans 18 amino acids. CDR3: CASSFRAGRARIGDTQYF. The DNA for the CDR3 is TGTGCCAGCAGTTTTAGAGCCGGGAGGGCCCGAATTGGAGATACGCAGTATTTT. Combining the CDR3 with reference TRBV28 and TRBJ2-3 gives the whole variable domain DVKVTQSSRYLVKRTGEKVFLECVQDMDHENMFWYRQDPGLGLRLIYFSYDVKMKEKGDIPEGYSVSREKKERFSLILESASTNQTSMYLCASSFRAGRARIGDTQYFGPGTRLTVL.

J is TRBJ1-2 and V is TRBV5-8; no definite D call. The germline V gene encodes CDR1 SGHTS and CDR2 YDEGEE. The CDR3 loop spans 12 amino acids. Between the trimmed V and J ends, which lost 3 bases and 8 bases, there was a span of 11 bases. The CDR3 nucleotides read TGTGCCAGCAGCTGGGGAGCTTTAGGCTACACCTTC. It codes for CASSWGALGYTF.

J is TRBJ2-1 and V is TRBV18; 11 bases agree with TRBD1. CDR1 is KGHSH and CDR2 is LQKENI in the germline V gene. The CDR3 consists of 15 residues. Germline trimming cut 2 bases from V and 8 bases from J; bases unmatched to any gene: 5. The CDR3 here is CASSPRGQGADEQFF. CDR3 DNA sequence: TGTGCCAGCTCACCAAGAGGACAGGGGGCCGATGAGCAGTTCTTC.

The gene calls are TRBV13 and TRBJ2-7, with 11 bases that match TRBD1. Germline CDR1 and CDR2: PRHDT and FYEKMQ (reference sequence). Germline trimming cut 4 bases from V and 2 bases from J; bases unmatched to any gene: 4. This CDR3 is 15 amino acids long. The DNA of the CDR3 is TGTGCCAGCAGCTCCCGGGACAGGGGGACCTACGAGCAGTACTTC. As protein: CASSSRDRGTYEQYF.